This entry is about one TCR beta chain. This clone occurred a few times. The clone's antigen remains unknown. No base-level quality is on record; no much larger clone is a single base apart. These data are taken from a study of cytomegalovirus exposure and HLA in healthy donors (dated by TCRdb to about 2017). As for the study more broadly: An earlier analysis of several hundred of the donors reported approximately 260 Gb of sequence data and 117 million unique TCR beta sequences obtained from around 180 million T cells. An early release that covered several hundred HLA-typed donors contained approximately 300 gigabases of sequencing data and tens of millions of unique TCR sequences. The genetic ancestry cluster associated with self-reported Caucasian donors included about four fifths of the roughly 410 genotyped donors. The aim of the study was to test whether cataloging public T cell receptors could identify signatures of past pathogen exposure. The study profiled the T cell repertoires of 550 to 700 subjects by immunosequencing and related them to cytomegalovirus serostatus. Besides the first cohort of roughly 700 subjects, a separate validation cohort made up of 120 different subjects was used. High-throughput TCR immunosequencing, statistical association of individual TCRs with disease status, and machine learning were combined to predict cytomegalovirus infection status. A later analysis re-examined previously published TCR beta repertoires from 500 to 700 donors and added high-resolution HLA genotyping to investigate patterns of TCR occurrence. Rather than using new phenotypic data, the later analysis identified candidate immune exposures from TCR beta sequences and from how often those sequences occurred across donors. In an earlier analysis of over 550 of the donors, high-throughput TCR beta sequencing was used to judge whether each TCR beta V gene segment behaved as functional or pseudogenic. Donor age, sex, ethnicity and CMV serostatus were collected together with the repertoire data. A later genetic analysis took genome-wide SNP genotypes for about 55% of the roughly 670 donors and used that subset as a discovery cohort. Every discovery cohort repertoire had been produced on one sequencing platform. Class I and class II HLA loci were covered by the typing at four-digit resolution. Typing coverage differed by locus: A, B, C, DRB1 and DQB1 were typed in roughly 620-630 donors, DQA1 in 522, DPA1 in around 580, and DPB1 in approximately 450. Because of strong linkage in the cohort, roughly five DR-DQ haplotypes were treated as single units for association and clustering. On average, roughly 250,000 unique TCR beta nucleotide sequences were sequenced per donor among several hundred genotyped donors of the cohort, with roughly 19% of those sequences being non-productive.

Its CDR3 holds 12 amino acids, cysteine through phenylalanine. The sequence is cut down to CDR3 DNA, 36 bases in frame from base 1. V was cut back by 4 bases and J by 0 bases, leaving a gap of 3 bases between them. CDR1 and CDR2 were assigned from the germline V gene as SGHVS and FNYEAQ. The cohort was made up of 650 to 700 healthy bone marrow donors. All cohort members were sampled while nominally healthy, although unrecorded immune exposures were likely present. The donor tested CMV seropositive and was one of the 289 seropositive cohort members. Each donor provided a peripheral blood sample, and peripheral blood mononuclear cells were used for TCR beta sequencing. Genomic DNA extraction from the blood cell samples was performed with the Qiagen DNeasy Blood Extraction Kit. The library was generated by the immunoSEQ multiplex PCR assay. A mixture of 60 forward primers for TCR Vbeta segments and 13 reverse primers for TCR Jbeta segments was used in the multiplex PCR. A multiplex PCR assay on genomic DNA amplified the CDR3 region of rearranged TCR beta genes. The Illumina HiSeq System was used to sequence the amplified TCR beta libraries as 87-base-pair reads. Concerning the study's data processing: A later analysis counted tens of millions of unique TCR beta chains across the 550 to 700 repertoires, and some 11 million of these chains were shared by at least two donors. Raw reads were error-corrected and collapsed into unique sequences with a nearest-neighbor algorithm that merged closely related sequences to remove PCR and sequencing errors. To assign V, D and J gene segments, CDR3 sequences were aligned to IMGT reference sequences. For a sequence to be retained, a match of at least six nucleotides was required to both a V gene segment and a J gene segment. A rearrangement was called productive if the CDR3 had no stop codons and remained in frame with V and J, and every other rearrangement was called non-productive. Following IMGT convention, CDR3 was defined as the stretch from the second conserved V-encoded cysteine to the conserved J-encoded phenylalanine. Sequences without an unambiguous match to a single V gene segment were excluded from the earlier analysis of several hundred of the donors. An earlier analysis of 587 of the donors called V segments functional above 56.7% productive rearrangements and segregating when the between-donor standard deviation exceeded 5%. A statistical classification framework was developed to diagnose cytomegalovirus status using the catalog of TCR beta chain sequences. V and J gene assignment, in a later analysis, came from comparing TCR nucleotide sequences with IMGT/GENE-DB human TR gene sequences. In a later analysis, CDR3 sequences and most-parsimonious VDJ recombination scenarios were assigned using the TCRdist pipeline. In a later analysis, each TCR beta chain was defined by its CDR3 amino acid sequence together with its V-gene family, and reads lacking a unique V-gene family were excluded. To address suspected cross-contamination and a sequencing artifact, a later analysis removed approximately 600 highly shared, low-generation-probability nucleotide sequences. In a later analysis, a clonal expansion index for each public chain was calculated from normalized within-repertoire ranks of inferred template counts. In a later analysis, generation probabilities were computed using a VDJ recombination model fitted to out-of-frame rearrangements, and the results were checked against IGoR. A later analysis scored TCR-TCR, TCR-HLA and TCR-CMV co-occurrence with hypergeometric tests, applying a repertoire-size bias correction to TCR pairs. False discovery rates were estimated in a later analysis by permuting HLA or CMV assignments 20 times. In a later analysis, co-occurring TCRs were grouped using DBSCAN, and TCRdist sequence similarity was added for clustering within HLA-allele-positive subsets. Repertoires with fewer than 30,000 or more than 120,000 public chains, plus five repertoires with anomalous nucleotide sharing, were excluded from co-occurrence clustering. The source is immuneACCESS, and TCRdb retained only in-frame sequences with V and J called. Part of the clones is not carried over; for the studies checked, unresolved V genes explain less than half of this, and the remainder is unexplained. That table furnishes V, J and clone size, whereas the DNA furnished D and trimming. The sample has over 150,000 clones on record, about 80% of them singletons. The top ten clones comprise roughly 10% of the sample.

The paper's findings and limits, for the study overall: In a later analysis, TCR association rates were found to vary across HLA loci, with the most associated TCRs seen for DRB1 alleles and the fewest for HLA-C alleles. Some IMGT-functional V segments, including TRBV6-2 and TRBV6-3, could not be distinguished by the 87-base-pair reads and were therefore excluded. Compared with equally common non-associated chains, HLA-associated TCR beta chains in a later analysis were more clonally expanded and had lower generation probabilities. This cohort had only TCR beta chains sequenced, and the lack of alpha or paired-chain data limited which features could be detected. A later genetic analysis reported fewer N-insertions in productive TCRs among donors in an Asian-associated ancestry cluster than the approximately 700-donor mean. A later analysis associated about 16,000 TCR beta sequences with specific HLA alleles at a false discovery rate of 0.05. The study listed over 150 TCR beta chains as associated with cytomegalovirus. When HLA alleles, especially DR and DQ, strongly co-occurred, TCR associations were difficult to assign to individual alleles. In both the original and validation cohorts, the classifier was reported to diagnose cytomegalovirus status with high specificity and sensitivity. The authors suggested that the approach could potentially be generalized to other disease states and immunological phenotypes. The presence/absence analyses assumed that sequencing depth was roughly uniform across donors, and that assumption may not be true. A later analysis reported that several top co-occurrence clusters appeared linked to parvovirus B19, influenza, CMV and Epstein-Barr virus. Most TCR sequences were seen in very few donors, while some public TCRs were found in many individuals. Correlated functional status among segregating V segments might be attributable to linkage disequilibrium, but an unknown experimental factor could not be ruled out. Immune exposure information for the cohort was limited to CMV serostatus. A further reported finding was that TCR beta sequences accurately predicted the HLA-A and HLA-B alleles for most subjects in the first cohort. In vitro tests confirmed that a few of the cytomegalovirus-associated TCR beta chains recognize cytomegalovirus antigens. In an earlier analysis of roughly 500 of the donors, most TCR beta V segments appeared in productive rearrangements about 87% or about 30% of the time, broadly matching IMGT annotations. Because HLA typing was unavailable for some donors at each locus, only the typed subset was used in association tests. Because counts were too low, around 18 rarely observed V segments, including chromosome 9 orphons, were left out of the earlier analysis of approximately 580 of the donors. In a later genetic analysis, a missense DCLRE1C variant was associated with V-gene and J-gene trimming of TCR beta chains, and the association was replicated in an independent cohort. The sequencing pipeline was judged likely to have produced a cluster of highly shared sequence variants as a technical artifact. Most CMV-associated TCR beta chains appeared to be HLA-restricted in a later analysis, and the HLA associations seemed to be driven largely by CMV exposure.

The sample consisted of PBMCs. This clonotype originated in a man aged 18 to 29 in good health and CMV-seropositive. The rearrangement joined TRBV7-6 to TRBJ1-1, with no D gene named confidently. The base sequence is TGTGCCAGCAGCTCTATGAACACTGAAGCTTTCTTT. This encodes CASSSMNTEAFF.